This is a list of T cell receptor beta chains from one sample in a study of identical twins. TCRdb passed the 5' RACE reads through MiXCR, listing each CDR3 protein once. The sample has nearly 650,000 distinct CDR3 sequences, less than 9% seen once. The sample was also linked to a second study, of yellow fever vaccine responses in identical twins.

Sequencing was done on a sample of PBMCs. Receptor source: a woman between 18 and 30 years old in good health. Each CDR3 is given with its conserved first and last residue. Each record gives: J gene, V gene, clone size, D gene, CDR3 protein, CDR3 DNA. D genes are given only for firm matches. Some rows have no size entry. The others give once, few or many, or a class for an expanded clone.

J: TRBJ2-2; V: TRBV12-3/TRBV12-4; size: many; D: TRBD2; CDR3: CASRFSGRNTGELFF; DNA: TGTGCCAGCAGATTTAGCGGGAGGAACACCGGGGAGCTGTTTTTT
J: TRBJ2-1; V: TRBV5-5; size: few; D: TRBD2; CDR3: CASSLTSGGLSEQFF; DNA: TGTGCCAGCAGCCTGACTAGCGGGGGTTTAAGTGAGCAGTTCTTC
J: TRBJ2-1; V: TRBV11-2; size: few; D: TRBD1; CDR3: CASSLDRVTGTGSPPSHNEQFF; DNA: TGTGCCAGCAGCTTAGATAGGGTCACCGGGACAGGGAGCCCACCTTCACACAATGAGCAGTTCTTC
J: TRBJ1-2; V: TRBV6-1; size: many; D: NA; CDR3: CASNNRANYGYTF; DNA: TGTGCCAGCAACAACAGGGCTAACTATGGCTACACCTTC
J: TRBJ2-1; V: TRBV7-9; size: few; D: NA; CDR3: CASSLVALDGNEQFF; DNA: TGTGCCAGCAGCTTAGTAGCCTTAGACGGCAATGAGCAGTTCTTC
J: TRBJ1-1; V: TRBV12-3/TRBV12-4; size: many; D: NA; CDR3: CASSLFLGAEAFF; DNA: TGTGCCAGCAGTTTATTCCTTGGGGCTGAAGCTTTCTTT
J: TRBJ2-5; V: TRBV7-8; size: few; D: TRBD2; CDR3: CASSLRLAATQETQYF; DNA: TGTGCCAGCAGCCTCCGACTAGCGGCGACCCAAGAGACCCAGTACTTC
J: TRBJ2-3; V: TRBV11-2; size: few; D: TRBD2; CDR3: CASSLGREGRDTQYF; DNA: TGTGCCAGCAGCTTAGGGCGGGAGGGCCGGGATACGCAGTATTTT
J: TRBJ2-6; V: TRBV27; size: few; D: NA; CDR3: CASPGLCSGANVLTF; DNA: TGTGCCAGTCCCGGGCTGTGCTCTGGGGCCAACGTCCTGACTTTC
J: TRBJ1-5; V: TRBV12-3/TRBV12-4; size: many; D: NA; CDR3: CASSLVLQPQHF; DNA: TGTGCCAGCAGTTTAGTCCTGCAGCCCCAGCATTTT
J: TRBJ2-5; V: TRBV6-2/TRBV6-3; size: few; D: TRBD1; CDR3: CASSYGTVLQETQYF; DNA: TGTGCCAGCAGTTACGGGACAGTTTTACAAGAGACCCAGTACTTC
J: TRBJ1-1; V: TRBV9; size: NA; D: TRBD1; CDR3: CASSPGQGHTEAFF; DNA: TGTGCCAGCAGCCCCGGACAGGGCCACACTGAAGCTTTCTTT
J: TRBJ2-2; V: TRBV5-5; size: many; D: NA; CDR3: CASSLLGGMNTGELFF; DNA: TGTGCCAGCAGCTTGTTAGGGGGGATGAACACCGGGGAGCTGTTTTTT
J: TRBJ2-1; V: TRBV6-1; size: few; D: TRBD2; CDR3: CASSPVAGVIDNEQFF; DNA: TGTGCCAGCAGTCCCGTGGCGGGAGTTATCGACAATGAGCAGTTCTTC
J: TRBJ2-1; V: TRBV29-1; size: many; D: TRBD2; CDR3: CSVRTSGHYNEQFF; DNA: TGCAGCGTTCGGACTAGCGGCCACTACAATGAGCAGTTCTTC
J: TRBJ2-7; V: TRBV10-2; size: NA; D: TRBD2; CDR3: CASSDGGGPGEQYF; DNA: TGCGCCAGCAGTGACGGGGGAGGGCCTGGTGAGCAGTACTTC
J: TRBJ1-6; V: TRBV5-1; size: many; D: TRBD1; CDR3: CASSWSSVPGQGTTDNSPLHF; DNA: TGCGCCAGCAGCTGGTCATCAGTCCCGGGACAGGGGACTACGGATAATTCACCCCTCCACTTT
J: TRBJ1-1; V: TRBV2; size: NA; D: NA; CDR3: CASKGANTEAFF; DNA: TGTGCCAGCAAAGGAGCGAACACTGAAGCTTTCTTT
J: TRBJ2-1; V: TRBV21-1; size: few; D: NA; CDR3: CASPSGRTPYNEQFF; DNA: TGTGCCAGCCCTAGCGGGAGGACCCCCTACAATGAGCAGTTCTTC
J: TRBJ2-1; V: TRBV11-2; size: NA; D: NA; CDR3: CASSLGYLDNEQFF; DNA: TGTGCCAGCAGCTTAGGTTACCTGGACAATGAGCAGTTCTTC
J: TRBJ2-2; V: TRBV5-1; size: many; D: NA; CDR3: CASSSWVGGQNTGELFF; DNA: TGCGCCAGCAGCAGTTGGGTTGGGGGACAGAACACCGGGGAGCTGTTTTTT
J: TRBJ2-5; V: TRBV20-1; size: NA; D: TRBD2; CDR3: CSAPRGSGGQTQYF; DNA: TGCAGTGCTCCTCGCGGTAGCGGGGGACAGACCCAGTACTTC
J: TRBJ2-1; V: TRBV6-1; size: many; D: NA; CDR3: CASSGRGWSNEQFF; DNA: TGTGCCAGCAGTGGACGAGGATGGAGCAATGAGCAGTTCTTC
J: TRBJ1-1; V: TRBV6-1; size: many; D: TRBD1; CDR3: CASRSTGGRPEAFF; DNA: TGTGCCAGCAGATCCACAGGGGGTCGGCCTGAAGCTTTCTTT
J: TRBJ2-2; V: TRBV27; size: few; D: NA; CDR3: CASSLWARATGELFF; DNA: TGTGCCAGCAGTTTATGGGCAAGAGCCACCGGGGAGCTGTTTTTT
J: TRBJ2-1; V: TRBV24-1; size: once; D: NA; CDR3: CATSDPSAGFNEQFF; DNA: TGTGCCACCAGTGACCCGAGCGCAGGGTTCAATGAGCAGTTCTTC
J: TRBJ2-5; V: TRBV28; size: NA; D: TRBD2; CDR3: CASSLWTSGRDETQYF; DNA: TGTGCCAGCAGTTTATGGACTAGCGGGAGAGATGAGACCCAGTACTTC
J: TRBJ2-1; V: TRBV20-1; size: many; D: NA; CDR3: CSARDWGASYNEQFF; DNA: TGCAGTGCTAGAGATTGGGGGGCTTCCTACAATGAGCAGTTCTTC